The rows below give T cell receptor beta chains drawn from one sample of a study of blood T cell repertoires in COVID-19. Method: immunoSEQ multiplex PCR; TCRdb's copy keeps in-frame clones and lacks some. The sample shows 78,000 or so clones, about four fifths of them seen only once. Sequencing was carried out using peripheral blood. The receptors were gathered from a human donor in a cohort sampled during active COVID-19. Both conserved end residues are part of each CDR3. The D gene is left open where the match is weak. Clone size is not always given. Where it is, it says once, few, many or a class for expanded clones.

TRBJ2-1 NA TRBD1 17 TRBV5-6 TGTGCCAGCAGCAACGGACAGGGTGGATGGGCCTACAATGAGCAGTTCTTC CASSNGQGGWAYNEQFF
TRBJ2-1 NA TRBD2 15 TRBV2 TGTGCCAGCAGTGAGGTTAGCGGGAGGTACAATGAGCAGTTCTTC CASSEVSGRYNEQFF
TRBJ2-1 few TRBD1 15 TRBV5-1 TGCGCCAGCAGCTTGGAAGTGACAGGGGTCAATGAGCAGTTCTTC CASSLEVTGVNEQFF
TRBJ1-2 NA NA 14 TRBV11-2 TGTGCCAGCAGTCTTACAGGGTTGGAATTTAGCTACACCTTC CASSLTGLEFSYTF
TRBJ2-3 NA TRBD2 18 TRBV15 TGTGCCACCAGCAGAGATATGCTAGCGGGAGTTAGCACAGATACGCAGTATTTT CATSRDMLAGVSTDTQYF
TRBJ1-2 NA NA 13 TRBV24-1 TGTGCCACCAGTGATTTGCCCGGGGGTGGCTACACCTTC CATSDLPGGGYTF
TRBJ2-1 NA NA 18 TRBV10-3 TGTGCCATCAACCGAGAGGCTAGCGCCTCCAGCTCCTACAATGAGCAGTTCTTC CAINREASASSSYNEQFF
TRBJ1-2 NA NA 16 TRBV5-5 TGTGCCAGCAGCCCCCCGGGGAGTCTTTCTAACTATGGCTACACCTTC CASSPPGSLSNYGYTF
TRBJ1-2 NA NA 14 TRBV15 TGTGCCACCAGCCCTTCCAGTTCTAACTATGGCTACACCTTC CATSPSSSNYGYTF
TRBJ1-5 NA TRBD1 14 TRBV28 TGTGCCAGCAGGCCAACAGGGGGCAATCAGCCCCAGCATTTT CASRPTGGNQPQHF
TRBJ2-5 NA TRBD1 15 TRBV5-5 TGTGCCAGCAGTTCCATCACAGGGGGCGAGGAGACCCAGTACTTC CASSSITGGEETQYF
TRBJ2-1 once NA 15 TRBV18 TGTGCCAGCTCACCACGGCAGGGGGGTTACAATGAGCAGTTCTTC CASSPRQGGYNEQFF
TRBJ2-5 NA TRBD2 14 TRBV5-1 TGCGCCAGCTCGCGCGGGAGGCCCCAAGAGACCCAGTACTTC CASSRGRPQETQYF
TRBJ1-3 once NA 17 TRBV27 TGTGCCAGCAGTTCCCTCGGTGGGGGCCCTGGGGGAAACACCATATATTTT CASSSLGGGPGGNTIYF
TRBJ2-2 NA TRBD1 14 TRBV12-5 TGTGCTAGTGGTCCGGGGACAGGGACCGGGGAGCTGTTTTTT CASGPGTGTGELFF
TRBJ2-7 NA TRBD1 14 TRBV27 TGTGCCAGCAGTGTCCGGGACAGGGCCTACGAGCAGTACTTC CASSVRDRAYEQYF
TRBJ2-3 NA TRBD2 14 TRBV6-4 TGTGCCAGCAGTGACTCGACTAGCGCAGATACGCAGTATTTT CASSDSTSADTQYF
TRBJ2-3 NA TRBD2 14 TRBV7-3 TGTGCCAGCAGCTACAGCGGGGGGGCTGGTACGCAGTATTTT CASSYSGGAGTQYF
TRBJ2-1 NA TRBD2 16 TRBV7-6 TGTGCCAGCAGCTTAGTTTCGGGACTAGGTGAAAATGAGCAGTTCTTC CASSLVSGLGENEQFF
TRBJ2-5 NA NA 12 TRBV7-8 TGTGCCAGCAGCATTAGCGGAGAGACCCAGTACTTC CASSISGETQYF
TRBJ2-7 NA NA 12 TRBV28 TGTGCCACCGACAAGGGGCCCTACGAGCAGTACTTC CATDKGPYEQYF
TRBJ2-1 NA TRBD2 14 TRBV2 TGTGCCAGCAAGGGGCGGGAGTGGGGCAATGAGCAGTTCTTC CASKGREWGNEQFF
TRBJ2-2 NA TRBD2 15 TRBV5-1 TGCGCCAGCAGCGCTACCGGGACTACTACCGGGGAGCTGTTTTTT CASSATGTTTGELFF
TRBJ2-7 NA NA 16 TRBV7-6 TGTGCCAGCAGCTCCTCACTAGCCCTAGATCCTTACGAGCAGTACTTC CASSSSLALDPYEQYF
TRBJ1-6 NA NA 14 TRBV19 TGTGCCAGTTGGGAACAGGGTCCCGGTTCACCCCTCCACTTT CASWEQGPGSPLHF